The 13 T cell receptor beta chains below were found in one sample sequenced in a study of shared clonotypes between healthy human individuals. Using immunoSEQ multiplex PCR, the repertoire was profiled, and TCRdb retains in-frame clones only, with some absent. This sample has 900,000 to 1,200,000 clones, with 75% to 80% found just once. Sequences were obtained from memory CD4+ T cells from PBMCs. Subset: CD45RA-negative fraction. These receptors came from a man aged 18-30 years in good health. Some clones in this sample may be carry-over from other donors' samples.

Worth noting for this clone: This CDR3 is also generated by other DNA sequences in the sample. CDR3 amino acids: CASSLEGGTEAFF. CDR3 DNA: TGTGCCAGCAGCTTAGAAGGGGGCACTGAAGCTTTCTTT. The V and J genes are TRBV11-3 and TRBJ1-1, with a possible D match to TRBD1 (6 bases). V shed 0 bases and J shed 4 bases, with 6 bases lying between them. The CDR3 has 13 amino acids. Germline V gene data show CDR1 as SGHNT and CDR2 as YENEEA.

This chain joins TRBV2 and TRBJ2-3; 9 bases fit TRBD2. V was pared by 3 bases and J by 4 bases, with 8 bases of the junction left unmatched. This CDR3 has 16 residues. The germline V gene encodes CDR1 SNHLY and CDR2 FYNNEI. The CDR3 coding sequence is TGTGCCAGCAGTGATATTAGCGGGAGTCAGGCAGATACGCAGTATTTT. It yields the protein CASSDISGSQADTQYF.

The sample holds many counts of this clone. The gene calls are TRBV11-1 and TRBJ2-1, with 7 positions matching TRBD1. Germline trimming cut 5 bases from V and 4 bases from J; bases unmatched to any gene: 5. Germline CDR1 and CDR2: SGHAT and FQDESV (reference sequence). The CDR3 has 14 residues. Here the CDR3 DNA reads TGTGCCAGCAGCATGACCAGGGGGTACAATGAGCAGTTCTTC. This translates into CASSMTRGYNEQFF.

The rearrangement uses TRBV11-3 and TRBJ2-2; perhaps TRBD2 as D (6 bases). This CDR3 contains 17 residues. Trimming stripped 3 bases from V and 2 bases from J, with 16 bases between. Germline values: CDR1 SGHNT, CDR2 YENEEA. The CDR3 sequence: CASSFGGSGVNTGELFF. The DNA for the CDR3 is TGTGCCAGCAGCTTCGGGGGATCCGGGGTCAACACCGGGGAGCTGTTTTTT.

V usage is TRBV18 and J usage is TRBJ1-4, with D perhaps matching TRBD1 (5 bases). The V gene's germline CDR1 is KGHSH and CDR2 LQKENI. Trimming cost V 8 bases and J 12 bases, with 19 bases left between them. The CDR3 loop spans 13 amino acids. CDR3 in DNA: TGTGCCAGCGCTCCGGGAGGGGATGTGGAACTGTTTTTT. It specifies CASAPGGDVELFF.

V gene TRBV6-5 combines with J gene TRBJ1-1; TRBD1 matches 10 bases. CDR1 is MNHEY and CDR2 is SVGAGI in the germline V gene. The CDR3 is made up of 14 amino acids. J was trimmed by 6 bases and V by 7 bases; bases with no gene match: 8. The CDR3 protein is CASTKTGGFPEAFF. Here the CDR3 DNA reads TGTGCCAGCACTAAGACAGGGGGCTTCCCTGAAGCTTTCTTT.

This clone came up a few times. This chain connects TRBV29-1 to TRBJ1-2; D remains ambiguous. CDR1 SQVTM and CDR2 ANQGSEA come from the germline V gene. The CDR3 length is 14 residues. V lost 2 bases to trimming and J lost 5 bases, with 15 bases between them. The CDR3 nucleotides read TGCAGCGTTGAACGGGCGGGGTCTGGGTATGGCTACACCTTC. Its translation: CSVERAGSGYGYTF.

The chain carries TRBV6-1 and TRBJ2-7, with D hard to call. The CDR3 contains 15 residues. Per germline, CDR1 MNHNS and CDR2 SASEGT. The germline V and J ends were trimmed by 6 bases and 2 bases, with 17 bases remaining between them. The CDR3 spells CASRPVATVPYEQYF. CDR3 in DNA: TGTGCCAGCAGACCCGTCGCCACAGTTCCCTACGAGCAGTACTTC.

The chain uses TRBV28 and TRBJ2-7; D uncertain. V lost 5 bases to trimming and J lost 6 bases, with 8 bases between them. Germline V lookup: CDR1 MDHEN, CDR2 SYDVKM. The CDR3 length is 11 residues. The DNA of the CDR3 is TGTGCCAGCAGTCGCTCTCTCGAGCAGTACTTC. Encoded protein: CASSRSLEQYF.

V gene TRBV7-8 combines with J gene TRBJ2-7; TRBD2 is a possible D gene (5 bases). The CDR3 is 15 residues long. V dropped 2 bases and J dropped 6 bases, with 17 bases sitting between them. Germline V lookup: CDR1 SGHVS, CDR2 FQNEAQ. The CDR3 is CASSLRTFPGREQYF. The CDR3 DNA reads as TGTGCCAGCAGCTTACGGACTTTCCCCGGGCGCGAGCAGTACTTC. The whole variable domain, filled in from reference TRBV7-8 and TRBJ2-7, reads GAGVSQSPRYKVAKRGQDVALRCDPISGHVSLFWYQQALGQGPEFLTYFQNEAQLDKSGLPSDRFFAERPEGSVSTLKIQRTQQEDSAVYLCASSLRTFPGREQYFGPGTRLTVT.

This chain connects TRBV7-8 to TRBJ2-5; D call uncertain. The V end lost 0 bases, the J end lost 1 base, and 6 bases lay between the germline ends. CDR1 and CDR2 from the germline V gene are SGHVS and FQNEAQ. The length of the CDR3 is 14 residues. CDR3 residues: CASSLASTQETQYF. The CDR3 region has the DNA TGTGCCAGCAGCTTAGCTTCAACCCAAGAGACCCAGTACTTC.

This chain links TRBV5-6 with TRBJ1-2, with a possible D match to TRBD1 (6 bases). This CDR3 is built from 14 residues. Germline V gene lookup returns CDR1 SGHDT and CDR2 YYEEEE. Trimming shortened V by 4 bases and J by 0 bases, and 10 bases separated the two germline ends. CDR3 protein: CASSLDRSNYGYTF. In DNA, the CDR3 is TGTGCCAGCAGCCTGGACAGATCTAACTATGGCTACACCTTC.

The chain couples TRBV2 to TRBJ2-6; D call uncertain. Trimming took off 0 bases at V and 0 bases at J, with 3 bases between the two ends. The CDR3 is made up of 15 amino acids. Germline values: CDR1 SNHLY, CDR2 FYNNEI. The CDR3: CASSEAPSGANVLTF. In nucleotides, the CDR3 is TGTGCCAGCAGTGAAGCCCCCTCTGGGGCCAACGTCCTGACTTTC.